The T cell receptor beta chain described here comes from a study of cytomegalovirus exposure and HLA in healthy donors. Overall study results and limits: The study put under 200 TCR beta chains on its list as cytomegalovirus-associated.

With respect to this clone: Its antigen is unidentified.

Researchers ran the PCR with 60 Vbeta and 13 Jbeta primers. Generated by immunoSEQ multiplex PCR, the TCRdb table keeps only in-frame clones and is missing some. This listing includes over 75,000 clones. This CDR3 comprises 15 residues. V gave up 3 bases and J gave up 3 bases, with 14 bases separating them. Germline V gene sequence: CDR1 MNHEY, CDR2 SVGAGI. The clonotype comes from a girl between 5 and 17 years old in good health and CMV-seropositive. The sequenced sample was PBMCs. V gene TRBV6-5 combines with J gene TRBJ1-1; tentative D call: TRBD1 (6 bases). CDR3 nucleotides: TGTGCCAGCAGTTATGGGGGGGCGGGGGACACTGAAGCTTTCTTT. Amino acid sequence: CASSYGGAGDTEAFF.